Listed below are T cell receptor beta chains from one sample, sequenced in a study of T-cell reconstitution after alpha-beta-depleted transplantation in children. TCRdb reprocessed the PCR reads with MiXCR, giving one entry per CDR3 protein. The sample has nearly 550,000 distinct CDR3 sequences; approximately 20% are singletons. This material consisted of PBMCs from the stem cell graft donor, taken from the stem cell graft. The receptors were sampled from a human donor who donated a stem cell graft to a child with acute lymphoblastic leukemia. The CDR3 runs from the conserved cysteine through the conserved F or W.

CDR3: CASSQGTATDQPQHF
J: TRBJ1-5
V: TRBV7-9

CDR3: CASSLLPGEQYF
J: TRBJ2-7
V: TRBV12-3/TRBV12-4

CDR3: CASSQDRGTEFYEQYF
J: TRBJ2-7
V: TRBV4-1

CDR3: CASGSSPHSSYNEQFF
J: TRBJ2-1
V: TRBV21-1

CDR3: CSGGVGESNYGYTF
J: TRBJ1-2
V: TRBV29-1

CDR3: CSSSGEKLFF
J: TRBJ1-4
V: TRBV20-1

CDR3: CASSESAGVSYNEQFF
J: TRBJ2-1
V: TRBV2

CDR3: CSVRDRVMSNEQFF
J: TRBJ2-1
V: TRBV29-1

CDR3: CASSFGGPPQHF
J: TRBJ1-5
V: TRBV6-5

CDR3: CASSHPGWVSSRSDTEAFF
J: TRBJ1-1
V: TRBV2

CDR3: CASSWTSGSYEQYF
J: TRBJ2-7
V: TRBV27

CDR3: CASSELGSVYNEQFF
J: TRBJ2-1
V: TRBV25-1

CDR3: CASSLDGQGRGPQHF
J: TRBJ1-5
V: TRBV5-1

CDR3: CSARGGESGYEQYF
J: TRBJ2-7
V: TRBV20-1

CDR3: CASSQGIARRGETQYF
J: TRBJ2-5
V: TRBV4-3

CDR3: CASSLFLGGTEAFF
J: TRBJ1-1
V: TRBV7-9

CDR3: CSARDLLSLAKNIQYF
J: TRBJ2-4
V: TRBV20-1